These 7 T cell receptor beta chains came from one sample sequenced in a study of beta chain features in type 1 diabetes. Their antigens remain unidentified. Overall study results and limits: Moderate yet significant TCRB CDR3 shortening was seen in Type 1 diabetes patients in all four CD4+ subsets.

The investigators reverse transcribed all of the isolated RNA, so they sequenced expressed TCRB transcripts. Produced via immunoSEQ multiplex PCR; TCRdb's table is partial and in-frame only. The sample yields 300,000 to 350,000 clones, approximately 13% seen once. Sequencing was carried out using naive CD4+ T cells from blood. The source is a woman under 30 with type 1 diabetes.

The CDR3 nucleotides are TGTGCCAGCAGCTTAACAGCGGGAGGCACAGAGACCCAGTACTTC. Translating gives CASSLTAGGTETQYF. The V and J genes are TRBV7-3 and TRBJ2-5; 9 bases map to TRBD2. J gave up 4 bases and V 0 bases, and 3 bases lay outside the gene matches. CDR3 length: 15 residues. Germline values: CDR1 SGHTA, CDR2 FQGTGA.

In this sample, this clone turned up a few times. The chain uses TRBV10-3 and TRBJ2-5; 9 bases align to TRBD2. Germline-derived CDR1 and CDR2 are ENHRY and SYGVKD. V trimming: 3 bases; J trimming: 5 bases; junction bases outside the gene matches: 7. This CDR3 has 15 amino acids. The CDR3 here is CAISDGGLAVETQYF. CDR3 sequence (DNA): TGTGCCATCAGTGACGGGGGACTAGCCGTGGAGACCCAGTACTTC.

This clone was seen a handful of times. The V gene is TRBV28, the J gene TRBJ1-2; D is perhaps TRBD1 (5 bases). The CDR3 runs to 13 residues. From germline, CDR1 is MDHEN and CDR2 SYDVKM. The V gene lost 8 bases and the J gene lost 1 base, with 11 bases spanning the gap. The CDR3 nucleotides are TGTGCCAGCGCCCAGGGCCGTAACTATGGCTACACCTTC. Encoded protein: CASAQGRNYGYTF.

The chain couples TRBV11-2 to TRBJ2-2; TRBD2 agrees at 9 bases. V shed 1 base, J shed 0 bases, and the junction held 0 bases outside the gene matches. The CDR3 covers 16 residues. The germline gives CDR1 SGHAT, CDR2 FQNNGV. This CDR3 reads CASSLGLAANTGELFF. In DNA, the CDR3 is TGTGCCAGCAGCTTAGGACTAGCGGCGAACACCGGGGAGCTGTTTTTT.

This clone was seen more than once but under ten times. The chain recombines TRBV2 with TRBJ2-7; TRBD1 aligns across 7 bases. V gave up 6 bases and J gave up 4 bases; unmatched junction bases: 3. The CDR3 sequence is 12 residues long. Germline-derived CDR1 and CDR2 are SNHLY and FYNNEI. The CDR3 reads CASSRDSYEQYV. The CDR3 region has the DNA TGTGCCAGCAGCCGGGACAGTTACGAGCAGTACGTC.

The CDR3 loop reads CASSRDRGANTGELFF. The CDR3, as DNA: TGCGCCAGCAGTCGGGACAGGGGAGCGAACACCGGGGAGCTGTTTTTT. This chain uses TRBV10-2 with TRBJ2-2, with TRBD1 identical over 10 bases. V was clipped by 5 bases and J by 0 bases; unmatched bases: 3. Germline V CDR1 and CDR2: WSHSY, SAAADI. The CDR3 is 16 residues long.

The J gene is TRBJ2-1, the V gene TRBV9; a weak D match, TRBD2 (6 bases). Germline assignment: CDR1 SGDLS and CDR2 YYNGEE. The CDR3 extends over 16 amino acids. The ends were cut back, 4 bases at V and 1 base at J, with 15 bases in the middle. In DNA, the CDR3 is TGTGCCAGCAGCCCCGGGGCTAGCGCTTCCTACAATGAGCAGTTCTTC. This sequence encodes CASSPGASASYNEQFF. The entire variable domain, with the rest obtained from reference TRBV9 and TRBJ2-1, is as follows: DSGVTQTPKHLITATGQRVTLRCSPRSGDLSVYWYQQSLDQGLQFLIQYYNGEERAKGNILERFSAQQFPDLHSELNLSSLELGDSALYFCASSPGASASYNEQFFGPGTRLTVL.